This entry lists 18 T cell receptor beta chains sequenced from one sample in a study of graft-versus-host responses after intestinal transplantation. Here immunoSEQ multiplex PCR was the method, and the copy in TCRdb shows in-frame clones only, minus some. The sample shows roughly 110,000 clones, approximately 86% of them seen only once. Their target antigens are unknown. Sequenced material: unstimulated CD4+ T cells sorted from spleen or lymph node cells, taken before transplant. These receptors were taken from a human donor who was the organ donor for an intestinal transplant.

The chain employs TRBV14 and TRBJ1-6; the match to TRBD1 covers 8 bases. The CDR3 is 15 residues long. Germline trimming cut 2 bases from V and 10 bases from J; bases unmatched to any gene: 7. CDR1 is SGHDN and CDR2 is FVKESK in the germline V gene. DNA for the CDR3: TGTGCCAGCAGCCAATTGGACAGGGAGGGCTCACCCCTCCACTTT. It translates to CASSQLDREGSPLHF.

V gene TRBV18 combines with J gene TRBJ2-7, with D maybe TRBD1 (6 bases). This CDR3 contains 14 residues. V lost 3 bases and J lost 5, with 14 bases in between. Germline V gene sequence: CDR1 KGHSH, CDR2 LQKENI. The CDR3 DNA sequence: TGTGCCAGCTCACCCACGCTACACAGGGACGAGCAGTACTTC. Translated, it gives CASSPTLHRDEQYF.

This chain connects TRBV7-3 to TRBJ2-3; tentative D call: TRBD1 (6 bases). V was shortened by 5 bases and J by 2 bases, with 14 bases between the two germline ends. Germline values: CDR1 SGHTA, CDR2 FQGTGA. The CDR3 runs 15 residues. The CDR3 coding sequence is TGTGCCAGCAGCAGAACAGGGTACCCCACAGATACGCAGTATTTT. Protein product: CASSRTGYPTDTQYF.

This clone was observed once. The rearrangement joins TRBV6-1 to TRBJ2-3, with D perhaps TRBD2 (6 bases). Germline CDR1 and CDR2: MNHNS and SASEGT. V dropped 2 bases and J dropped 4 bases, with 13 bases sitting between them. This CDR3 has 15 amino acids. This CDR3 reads CASSEISGGPDTQYF. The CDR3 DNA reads TGTGCCAGCAGTGAAATTAGCGGAGGCCCAGATACGCAGTATTTT.

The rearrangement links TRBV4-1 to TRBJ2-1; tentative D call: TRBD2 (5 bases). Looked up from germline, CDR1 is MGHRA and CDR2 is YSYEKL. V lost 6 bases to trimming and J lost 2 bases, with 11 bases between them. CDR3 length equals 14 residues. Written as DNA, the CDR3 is TGCGCCAGCAGAACCGGGATTACCTACAATGAGCAGTTCTTC. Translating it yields CASRTGITYNEQFF.

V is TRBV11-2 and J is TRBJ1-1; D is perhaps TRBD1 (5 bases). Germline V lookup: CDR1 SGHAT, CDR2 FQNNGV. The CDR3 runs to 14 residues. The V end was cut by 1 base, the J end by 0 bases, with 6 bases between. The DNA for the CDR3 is TGTGCCAGCAGCTTAGCAGGGCTGAACACTGAAGCTTTCTTT. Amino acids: CASSLAGLNTEAFF.

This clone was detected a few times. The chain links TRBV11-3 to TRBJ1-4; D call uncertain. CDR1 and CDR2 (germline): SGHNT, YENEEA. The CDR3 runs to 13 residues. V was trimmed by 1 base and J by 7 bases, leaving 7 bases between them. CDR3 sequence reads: CASSLGESEKLFF. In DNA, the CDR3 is TGTGCCAGCAGCTTAGGAGAATCTGAAAAACTGTTTTTT.

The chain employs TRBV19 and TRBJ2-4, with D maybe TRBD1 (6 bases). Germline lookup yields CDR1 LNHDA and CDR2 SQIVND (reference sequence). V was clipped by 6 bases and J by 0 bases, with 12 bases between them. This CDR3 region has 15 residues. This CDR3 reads CASSRQEIAKNIQYF. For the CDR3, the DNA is TGTGCCAGTAGCAGACAGGAGATAGCCAAAAACATTCAGTACTTC.

The CDR3 loop is CASSFLGGRSADTQYF. Written as DNA, the CDR3 is TGTGCCAGCAGTTTTCTGGGGGGAAGGTCGGCAGATACGCAGTATTTT. V gene TRBV6-5 combines with J gene TRBJ2-3, with a weak D call TRBD2 (6 bases). Germline CDR1 MNHEY, CDR2 SVGAGI. This CDR3 has 16 amino acids. Trimming pared 4 bases from V and 4 bases from J, leaving 18 bases between.

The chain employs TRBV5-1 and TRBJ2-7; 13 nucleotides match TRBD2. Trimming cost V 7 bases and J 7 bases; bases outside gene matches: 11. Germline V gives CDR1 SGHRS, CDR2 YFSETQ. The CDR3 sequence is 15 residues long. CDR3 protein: CASCRTSGGPGEQYF. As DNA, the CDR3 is TGCGCCAGCTGCCGGACTAGCGGGGGACCGGGGGAGCAGTACTTC.

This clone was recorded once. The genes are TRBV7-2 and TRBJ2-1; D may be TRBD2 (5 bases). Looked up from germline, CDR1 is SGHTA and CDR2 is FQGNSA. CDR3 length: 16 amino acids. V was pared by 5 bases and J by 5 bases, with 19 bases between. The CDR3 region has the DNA TGTGCCAGCAGCCGCACCAGCGGCGCCTCGGACAATGAGCAGTTCTTC. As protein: CASSRTSGASDNEQFF.

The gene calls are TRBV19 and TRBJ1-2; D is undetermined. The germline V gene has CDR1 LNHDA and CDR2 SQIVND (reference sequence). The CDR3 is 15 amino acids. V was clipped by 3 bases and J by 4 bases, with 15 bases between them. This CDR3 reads CASSIDQRTIYGYTF. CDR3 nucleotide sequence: TGTGCCAGTAGTATCGATCAGAGAACCATCTATGGCTACACCTTC. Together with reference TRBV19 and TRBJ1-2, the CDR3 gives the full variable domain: DGGITQSPKYLFRKEGQNVTLSCEQNLNHDAMYWYRQDPGQGLRLIYYSQIVNDFQKGDIAEGYSVSREKKESFPLTVTSAQKNPTAFYLCASSIDQRTIYGYTFGSGTRLTVV.

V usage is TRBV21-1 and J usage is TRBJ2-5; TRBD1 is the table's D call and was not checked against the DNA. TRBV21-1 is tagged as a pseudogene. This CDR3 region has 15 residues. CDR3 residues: CASSKGGTGGETQYF. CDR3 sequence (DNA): TGTGCCAGCAGCAAAGGGGGGACAGGGGGCGAGACCCAGTACTTC.

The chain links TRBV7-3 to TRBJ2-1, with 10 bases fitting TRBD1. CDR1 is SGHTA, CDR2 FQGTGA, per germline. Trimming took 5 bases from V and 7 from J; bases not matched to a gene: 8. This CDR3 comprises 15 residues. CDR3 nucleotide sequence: TGTGCCAGCAGCCCGGACAGGGGGTTTCGGAATGAGCAGTTCTTC. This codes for CASSPDRGFRNEQFF.

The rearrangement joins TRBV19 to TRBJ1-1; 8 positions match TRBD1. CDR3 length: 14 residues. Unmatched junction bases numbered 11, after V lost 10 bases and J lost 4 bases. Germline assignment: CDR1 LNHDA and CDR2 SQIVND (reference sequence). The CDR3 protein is CATLTGQGTTEAFF. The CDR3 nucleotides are TGTGCCACTCTAACCGGACAGGGAACCACTGAAGCTTTCTTT.

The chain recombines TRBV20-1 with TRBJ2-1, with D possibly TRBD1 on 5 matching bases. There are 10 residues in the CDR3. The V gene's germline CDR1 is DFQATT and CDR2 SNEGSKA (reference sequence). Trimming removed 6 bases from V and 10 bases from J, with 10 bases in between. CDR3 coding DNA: TGCAGTGCAGCACAGGACGAGCAGTTCTTC. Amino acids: CSAAQDEQFF.

The DNA for the CDR3 is TGCGCCAGCAGCCACCAGGGACTAGCGGGGGGGCGTGGCGGGGAGCTGTTTTTT. This encodes CASSHQGLAGGRGGELFF. This chain links TRBV4-1 with TRBJ2-2; 16 nucleotides align to TRBD2. J gave up 7 bases and V 3 bases, and 8 bases lay outside the gene matches. CDR1 MGHRA and CDR2 YSYEKL come from the germline V gene. The CDR3 contains 18 residues.

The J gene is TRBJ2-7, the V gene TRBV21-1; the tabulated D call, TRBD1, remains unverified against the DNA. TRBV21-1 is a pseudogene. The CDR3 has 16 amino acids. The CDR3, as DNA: TGTGCCAGCAGAGAAAAACAGGGAGCCCGCTCCTACGAGCAGTACTTC. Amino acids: CASREKQGARSYEQYF.